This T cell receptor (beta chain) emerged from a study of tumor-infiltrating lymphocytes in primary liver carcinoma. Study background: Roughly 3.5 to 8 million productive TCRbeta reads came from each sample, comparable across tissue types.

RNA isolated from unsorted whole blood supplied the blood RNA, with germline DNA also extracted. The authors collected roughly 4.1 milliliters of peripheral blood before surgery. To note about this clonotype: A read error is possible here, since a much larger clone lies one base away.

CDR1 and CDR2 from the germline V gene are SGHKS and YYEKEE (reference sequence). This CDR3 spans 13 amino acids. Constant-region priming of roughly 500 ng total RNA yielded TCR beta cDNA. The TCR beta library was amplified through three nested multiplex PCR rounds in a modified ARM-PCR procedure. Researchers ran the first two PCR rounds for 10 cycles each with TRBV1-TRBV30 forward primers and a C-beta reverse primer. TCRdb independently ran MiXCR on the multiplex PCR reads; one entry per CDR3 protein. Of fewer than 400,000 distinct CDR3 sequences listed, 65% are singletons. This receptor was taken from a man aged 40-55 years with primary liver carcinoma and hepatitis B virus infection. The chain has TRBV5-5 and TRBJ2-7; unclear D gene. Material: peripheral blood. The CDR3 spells CASSLDGPYEHYF. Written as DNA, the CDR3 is TGTGCCAGCAGCTTGGACGGTCCCTACGAGCATTACTTC.